These 22 T cell receptor beta chains share one sample of origin, sequenced in a study of human T cells and chemical hapten exposure. Time point reported: patch test 2, 6 weeks after DPC sensitization. Treatment meaning: therapeutic diphenylcyclopropenone sensitization with weekly scalp DPC. TCRdb itself ran the RACE reads through MiXCR, one entry per CDR3 protein. The sample shows about 70,000 distinct CDR3 sequences, about 9% of them seen only once. The sample in question was whole blood, obtained in connection with sensitization to the hapten diphenylcyclopropenone (DPC). The receptors were gathered from a woman aged 45-65 years with alopecia areata. Some clones in this sample may be carry-over from other donors' samples.

This rearrangement joins TRBV20-1 to TRBJ1-5; TRBD1 is a possible D gene (6 bases). The germline CDR1 and CDR2 sequences are DFQATT and SNEGSKA (reference sequence). CDR3 length: 16 amino acids. V lost 4 bases, J lost 3 bases, and 19 bases lay in between. CDR3 sequence reads: CSAKGGGGFSNQPQHF. The CDR3 DNA reads as TGCAGTGCTAAGGGGGGGGGAGGATTCTCCAATCAGCCCCAGCATTTT.

This clonotype occurred many times. The chain links TRBV7-3 to TRBJ1-1; D is perhaps TRBD1 (6 bases). This CDR3 has 13 amino acids. V shed 4 bases and J shed 7 bases, with 13 bases lying between them. Germline V gene sequence: CDR1 SGHTA, CDR2 FQGTGA. CDR3 coding DNA: TGTGCCAGCAGCTCAGGAGAAGGGGGTGAAGCTTTCTTT. It yields the protein CASSSGEGGEAFF. Full variable domain (missing parts from reference TRBV7-3 and TRBJ1-1): GAGVSQTPSNKVTEKGKYVELRCDPISGHTALYWYRQSLGQGPEFLIYFQGTGAADDSGLPNDRFFAVRPEGSVSTLKIQRTERGDSAVYLCASSSGEGGEAFFGQGTRLTVV.

Details on this clonotype: A read error may be the cause here, since a much bigger clone is one base away. The chain is built from TRBV29-1 and TRBJ2-7; D is perhaps TRBD1 (6 bases). This CDR3 is 14 amino acids long. Germline CDR1 SQVTM, CDR2 ANQGSEA. The DNA of the CDR3 is TGCAGCGCTGAAGGGATCGACAGGAACGGAGGGCAGTACTTC. Translating it yields CSAEGIDRNGGQYF.

This clonotype turned up a few times. This chain connects TRBV7-2 to TRBJ2-7; no reliable D call. The CDR3 is 11 amino acids. Trimming pared 4 bases from V and 3 bases from J, leaving 4 bases between. CDR1 is SGHTA, CDR2 FQGNSA, per germline. This chain's CDR3 is CASSSNYEQYF. CDR3 nucleotides: TGTGCCAGCAGCTCCAACTACGAGCAGTACTTC.

In its sample, this clonotype was seen a few times. The chain combines TRBV11-2 with TRBJ2-7; the D gene is possibly TRBD2 (5 bases). V lost 5 bases and J 3 bases, leaving 14 bases between the germline ends. The CDR3 loop spans 14 amino acids. Germline loops: CDR1 SGHAT, CDR2 FQNNGV. The CDR3 region is CASSPALRVYEQYF. The CDR3 DNA reads TGTGCCAGCAGCCCCGCTCTGCGGGTCTACGAGCAGTACTTC.

This clonotype was detected a few times. J is TRBJ1-1 and V is TRBV6-5, with D unresolved. Germline CDR1 and CDR2: MNHEY and SVGAGI. This CDR3 comprises 11 residues. The ends were cut back, 2 bases at V and 9 bases at J, with 7 bases in the middle. The CDR3 bases are TGTGCCAGCAGTTACAAAGAAAAAGCTTTCTTT. This gives the protein CASSYKEKAFF.

The rearrangement uses TRBV12-3 or TRBV12-4 and TRBJ1-2; no definite D call. CDR3 length equals 11 residues. V was clipped by 4 bases and J by 8 bases, with 8 bases between them. CDR3 sequence: CASSYRGGYTF. CDR3 DNA: TGTGCCAGCAGTTACCGGGGAGGCTACACCTTC.

A remark on this clonotype: Just one base apart from a much larger clone, this may be a read error. The V call is TRBV14, the J call TRBJ2-7, with D tentatively TRBD1 or TRBD2 (5 bases each). The CDR3 contains 14 residues. Germline V gives CDR1 SGHDN, CDR2 FVKESK. Deletions cut 1 base from V and 7 bases from J, with 14 bases between. This CDR3 is CASSQVSGRLEQYF. The DNA for the CDR3 is TGTGCCAGCAGCCAAGTATCGGGACGATTAGAGCAGTACTTC. The whole variable domain, filled in from reference TRBV14 and TRBJ2-7, reads EAGVTQFPSHSVIEKGQTVTLRCDPISGHDNLYWYRRVMGKEIKFLLHFVKESKQDESGMPNNRFLAERTGGTYSTLKVQPAELEDSGVYFCASSQVSGRLEQYFGPGTRLTVT.

This chain joins TRBV29-1 and TRBJ2-7; 8 bases align to TRBD1. V lost 8 bases, J lost 5 bases, and 8 bases stayed unmatched. Per the germline V gene, CDR1 is SQVTM and CDR2 is ANQGSEA. This CDR3 is 12 amino acids long. CDR3 sequence (DNA): TGCAGCTTCCAGGGGGCGAGCAACGAGCAGTACTTC. Residues: CSFQGASNEQYF.

This clonotype was observed a few times. The CDR3 region has the DNA TGTGCCAGCAGCGCCATTGGAGGCCAAGAGACCCAGTACTTC. Protein product: CASSAIGGQETQYF. The rearrangement joins TRBV7-2 to TRBJ2-5; TRBD2 is a possible D gene (5 bases). Germline values: CDR1 SGHTA, CDR2 FQGNSA. The CDR3 has 14 amino acids. The V end lost 5 bases, the J end lost 1 base, and 11 bases lay between the germline ends.

CDR3 loop: CASSRTSGVADTQYF. CDR3 bases: TGTGCCAGCAGCCGGACTAGCGGAGTCGCAGATACGCAGTATTTT. The J gene is TRBJ2-3, the V gene TRBV7-2; 10 nucleotides line up with TRBD2. CDR1 and CDR2 (germline): SGHTA, FQGNSA. The CDR3 sequence is 15 residues long. After removal of 5 bases from V and 4 bases from J, the junction contained 6 bases not matched to a gene.

In this sample, this clonotype turned up a few times. The rearrangement uses TRBV9 and TRBJ1-4; possibly TRBD1 for D (5 bases). Trimming pared 1 base from V and 2 bases from J, leaving 6 bases between. Germline-derived CDR1 and CDR2 are SGDLS and YYNGEE. CDR3 length equals 14 residues. In DNA, the CDR3 is TGTGCCAGCAGCGTACAGGGTACTAATGAAAAACTGTTTTTT. It yields the protein CASSVQGTNEKLFF.

This clonotype was seen repeatedly, ten times or more. V usage is TRBV29-1 and J usage is TRBJ1-2; D is unclear. The germline V gene has CDR1 SQVTM and CDR2 ANQGSEA. Trimming removed 4 bases at V and 3 bases at J, with 9 bases between. CDR3 length: 12 residues. CDR3 sequence: CSVAKSDYGYTF. In DNA form, the CDR3 reads TGCAGCGTTGCAAAGTCCGACTATGGCTACACCTTC.

The V and J genes are TRBV9 and TRBJ2-1; weak D call: TRBD2 (5 bases). Per the germline V gene, CDR1 is SGDLS and CDR2 is YYNGEE. This CDR3 is 16 amino acids long. Trimming took off 0 bases at V and 4 bases at J, with 14 bases between the two ends. CDR3 residues: CASSVGERVAYNEQFF. The CDR3, as DNA: TGTGCCAGCAGCGTAGGGGAGAGGGTTGCATACAATGAGCAGTTCTTC.

The chain links TRBV12-3 or TRBV12-4 to TRBJ1-4; perhaps TRBD1 as D (6 bases). Trimming shortened V by 3 bases and J by 8 bases, and 13 bases separated the two germline ends. This CDR3 is built from 14 residues. CDR3 sequence (DNA): TGTGCCAGCAGTTTTCGGGGGCTCGGGGAAAAACTGTTTTTT. The encoded protein is CASSFRGLGEKLFF.

This clonotype has a handful of counts. The V gene is TRBV12-3 or TRBV12-4, the J gene TRBJ2-3, with unresolved D. Trimming removed 4 bases at V and 5 bases at J, with 4 bases between. This CDR3 has 11 residues. CDR3 coding DNA: TGTGCCAGCAGTTCGGTAGATACGCAGTATTTT. Its protein is CASSSVDTQYF.

This clonotype was counted between two and nine times. The CDR3 region has the DNA TGCAGCGTCCTTGGGAGGAGGGCAGGGGACTACGAGCAGTACTTC. This gives the protein CSVLGRRAGDYEQYF. The rearrangement joins TRBV29-1 to TRBJ2-7; possibly TRBD1 or TRBD2 for D (6 bases each). The CDR3 is 15 amino acids. Trimming stripped 6 bases from V and 3 bases from J, with 21 bases between. Germline assignment: CDR1 SQVTM and CDR2 ANQGSEA.

The J gene is TRBJ1-3, the V gene TRBV5-1; D is uncertain. This CDR3 contains 16 residues. Per the germline V gene, CDR1 is SGHRS and CDR2 is YFSETQ. V was cut by 0 bases and J by 4 bases, with 14 bases left in between. The CDR3 loop reads CASSLGASLSGNTIYF. CDR3 nucleotides: TGCGCCAGCAGCTTGGGAGCATCACTCTCGGGAAACACCATATATTTT. The full variable domain, rest sourced from reference TRBV5-1 and TRBJ1-3, is KAGVTQTPRYLIKTRGQQVTLSCSPISGHRSVSWYQQTPGQGLQFLFEYFSETQRNKGNFPGRFSGRQFSNSRSEMNVSTLELGDSALYLCASSLGASLSGNTIYFGEGSWLTVV.

Regarding this clonotype: A junction boundary mismatches the germline segment, possibly from a read error. The genes are TRBV18 and TRBJ2-1, with 13 bases matching TRBD2. Germline CDR1 reads KGHSH; CDR2 reads LQKENI. This CDR3 has 16 amino acids. CDR3 residues: CASSPGLAGANNEQFF. For the CDR3, the DNA is TGTGCCAGCTCACCCGGACTAGCGGGGGCCAACAATGAGCAGTTCTTT.

J is TRBJ1-5 and V is TRBV20-1; D is ambiguous. This CDR3 comprises 13 residues. The V end lost 2 bases, the J end lost 0 bases, and 5 bases lay between the germline ends. Germline assignment: CDR1 DFQATT and CDR2 SNEGSKA (reference sequence). The CDR3 reads CSARWGSNQPQHF. The CDR3 coding sequence is TGCAGTGCTAGATGGGGTAGCAATCAGCCCCAGCATTTT.

In its sample, this clonotype was seen many times. J is TRBJ1-2 and V is TRBV3-1, with D possibly being TRBD1 (6 bases). V was clipped by 2 bases and J by 8 bases, with 9 bases between them. The CDR3 is 12 amino acids. Germline CDR1 reads LGHDT; CDR2 reads YNNKEL (reference sequence). CDR3 in DNA: TGTGCCAGCAGCCAACAACAGGGCGGCTACACCTTC. Encoded protein: CASSQQQGGYTF.

This clonotype was counted between two and nine times. The rearrangement joins TRBV27 to TRBJ2-7; D remains ambiguous. The CDR3 sequence is 14 residues long. Germline V lookup: CDR1 MNHEY, CDR2 SMNVEV (reference sequence). Trimming pared 2 bases from V and 4 bases from J, leaving 12 bases between. CDR3 loop: CASSLNSRTYEQYF. Written as DNA, the CDR3 is TGTGCCAGCAGTTTAAATTCGCGAACGTACGAGCAGTACTTC.